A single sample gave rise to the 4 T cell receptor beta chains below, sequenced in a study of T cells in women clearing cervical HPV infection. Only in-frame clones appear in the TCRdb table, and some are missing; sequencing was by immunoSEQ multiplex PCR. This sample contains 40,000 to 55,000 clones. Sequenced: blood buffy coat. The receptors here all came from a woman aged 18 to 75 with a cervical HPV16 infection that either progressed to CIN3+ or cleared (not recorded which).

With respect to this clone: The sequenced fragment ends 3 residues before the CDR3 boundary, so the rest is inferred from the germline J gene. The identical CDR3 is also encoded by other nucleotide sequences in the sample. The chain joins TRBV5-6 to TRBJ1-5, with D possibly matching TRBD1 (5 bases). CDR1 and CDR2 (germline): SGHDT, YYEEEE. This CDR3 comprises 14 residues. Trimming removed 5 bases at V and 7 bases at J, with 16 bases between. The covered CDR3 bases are TGTGCCAGCAGGATGTGGGGGGACTCGCAGCCC. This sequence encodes CASRMWGDSQP. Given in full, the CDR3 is CASRMWGDSQPQHF.

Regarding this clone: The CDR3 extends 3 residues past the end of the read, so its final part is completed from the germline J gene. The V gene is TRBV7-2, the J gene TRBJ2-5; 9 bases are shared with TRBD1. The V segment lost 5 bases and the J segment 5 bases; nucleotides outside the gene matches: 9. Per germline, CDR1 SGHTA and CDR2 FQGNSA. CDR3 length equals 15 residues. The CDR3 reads CASSVGQGTGETQYF. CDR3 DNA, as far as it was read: TGTGCCAGCAGCGTCGGACAGGGGACAGGGGAGACC.

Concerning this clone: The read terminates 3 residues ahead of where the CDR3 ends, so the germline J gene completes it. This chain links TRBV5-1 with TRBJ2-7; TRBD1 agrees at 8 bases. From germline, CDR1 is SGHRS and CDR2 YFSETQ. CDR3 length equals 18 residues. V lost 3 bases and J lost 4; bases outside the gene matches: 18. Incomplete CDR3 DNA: TGCGCCAGCAGCTCTTTCGGATTGGGACAGGTGGGTGGATACGAG. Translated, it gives CASSSFGLGQVGGYE. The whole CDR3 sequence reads CASSSFGLGQVGGYEQYF. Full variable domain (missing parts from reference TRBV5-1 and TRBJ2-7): KAGVTQTPRYLIKTRGQQVTLSCSPISGHRSVSWYQQTPGQGLQFLFEYFSETQRNKGNFPGRFSGRQFSNSRSEMNVSTLELGDSALYLCASSSFGLGQVGGYEQYFGPGTRLTVT.

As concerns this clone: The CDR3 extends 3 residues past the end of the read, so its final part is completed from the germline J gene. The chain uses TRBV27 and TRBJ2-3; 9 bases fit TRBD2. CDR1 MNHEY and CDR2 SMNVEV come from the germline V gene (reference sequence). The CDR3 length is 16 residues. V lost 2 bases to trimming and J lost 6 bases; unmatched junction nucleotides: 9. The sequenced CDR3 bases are TGTGCCAGCAGTTTAAGGGCGGGGGGGGCCAGGGATACG. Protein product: CASSLRAGGARDT. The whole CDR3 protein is CASSLRAGGARDTQYF.